Listed here are 12 T cell receptor beta chains from one sample, sequenced in a study of identical twins. TCRdb reanalysed the 5' RACE reads using MiXCR and keeps one entry per CDR3 protein. The sample yields 690,000 or so distinct CDR3 sequences, 5.5% to 6.5% seen once. Sample: naive T cells sorted from blood. The receptor set was obtained from a man younger than 35 in good health.

This clonotype was detected ten times or more. The chain has TRBV7-8 and TRBJ1-5; weak D call: TRBD1 (5 bases). From germline, CDR1 is SGHVS and CDR2 FQNEAQ. The CDR3 sequence is 17 residues long. V gave up 5 bases and J gave up 2 bases, with 19 bases separating them. This CDR3 is CASSPSRGAFGNQPQHF. The DNA of the CDR3 is TGTGCCAGCAGCCCTAGTCGGGGCGCTTTCGGCAATCAGCCCCAGCATTTT.

There are many counts of this clonotype. The V gene is TRBV4-1, the J gene TRBJ2-3; no clear D gene. From germline, CDR1 is MGHRA and CDR2 YSYEKL. V was clipped by 1 base and J by 4 bases, with 18 bases between them. The CDR3 covers 17 residues. CDR3 sequence reads: CASSQVAAREPSDTQYF. In DNA, the CDR3 is TGCGCCAGCAGCCAAGTAGCAGCGAGAGAGCCCTCAGATACGCAGTATTTT.

The CDR3 protein is CASSRPGIFYNEQFF. In nucleotides, the CDR3 is TGTGCCAGCAGTCGCCCAGGGATCTTCTACAATGAGCAGTTCTTC. The chain uses TRBV6-1 and TRBJ2-1; weak D call: TRBD1 (5 bases). CDR3 length: 15 amino acids. The V and J ends lost 5 bases and 3 bases respectively, with 14 bases between them. Germline V gene lookup returns CDR1 MNHNS and CDR2 SASEGT.

A few counts support this clonotype. This chain uses TRBV11-2 with TRBJ1-2, with a weak D call TRBD1 (5 bases). Germline assignment: CDR1 SGHAT and CDR2 FQNNGV. This CDR3 has 16 amino acids. Trimming removed 3 bases from V and 0 bases from J, with 14 bases in between. The CDR3 protein is CASSFRGALPNYGYTF. The DNA of the CDR3 is TGTGCCAGCAGCTTCCGGGGCGCTCTCCCTAACTATGGCTACACCTTC.

This clonotype was detected a few times. The rearrangement links TRBV20-1 to TRBJ1-5; tentatively, D is TRBD1 (6 bases). Germline V CDR1 and CDR2: DFQATT, SNEGSKA (reference sequence). The V end lost 4 bases, the J end lost 1 base, and 11 bases lay between the germline ends. The CDR3 extends over 14 amino acids. This chain's CDR3 is CSAKGGGSNQPQHF. In DNA, the CDR3 is TGCAGTGCTAAAGGGGGTGGAAGCAATCAGCCCCAGCATTTT.

This clonotype has more than one count but fewer than ten. The J gene is TRBJ2-5, the V gene TRBV7-9; D is unclear. This CDR3 has 15 amino acids. Germline V gene sequence: CDR1 SEHNR, CDR2 FQNEAQ (reference sequence). Trimming removed 5 bases from V and 5 bases from J, with 18 bases in between. The CDR3 nucleotides are TGTGCCAGCAGCCCAAGAAGCTTAGGATTGGAGACCCAGTACTTC. This encodes CASSPRSLGLETQYF.

The table lists this clonotype with many counts. DNA for the CDR3: TGTGCCTGGAGTGTTTTAGCACCGGGCGGGGAGCTGTTTTTT. This sequence encodes CAWSVLAPGGELFF. V is TRBV30 and J is TRBJ2-2; D uncertain. The V end lost 0 bases, the J end lost 7 bases, and 12 bases lay between the germline ends. This CDR3 is built from 14 residues. From germline, CDR1 is GTSNPN and CDR2 SVGIG (reference sequence).

This clonotype was seen a few times. The rearrangement joins TRBV7-2 to TRBJ2-3; 7 positions agree with TRBD2. The V gene end was trimmed by 8 bases and the J gene end by 2 bases; junction bases not matched to a gene: 4. The germline V gene has CDR1 SGHTA and CDR2 FQGNSA. The CDR3 is 13 residues long. The CDR3 reads CASLRGDTDTQYF. CDR3 bases: TGTGCCAGCTTACGGGGGGACACAGATACGCAGTATTTT.

The sample holds a few counts of this clonotype. The chain is built from TRBV7-9 and TRBJ2-5, with D perhaps TRBD1 or TRBD2 (6 bases each). CDR1 is SEHNR, CDR2 FQNEAQ, per germline (reference sequence). The CDR3 is 12 residues long. V lost 1 base and J 14 bases, leaving 14 bases between the germline ends. CDR3 amino acids: CASSLGSGATYF. In nucleotides, the CDR3 is TGTGCCAGCAGCTTAGGTTCGGGGGCGACCTACTTC.

This clonotype was observed many times. The V call is TRBV6-1, the J call TRBJ2-7; D is unclear. V lost 6 bases and J 3 bases, leaving 12 bases between the germline ends. Looked up from germline, CDR1 is MNHNS and CDR2 is SASEGT. This CDR3 is 13 amino acids long. The CDR3, as DNA: TGTGCCAGCAGCAACGGACCTCTCTACGAGCAGTACTTC. Translation gives CASSNGPLYEQYF.

In this sample, this clonotype turned up many times. The rearrangement joins TRBV11-2 to TRBJ2-1; no clear D gene. The CDR3 is 12 residues long. Germline loops: CDR1 SGHAT, CDR2 FQNNGV. V shed 1 base and J shed 8 bases, with 6 bases lying between them. CDR3 sequence (DNA): TGTGCCAGCAGCTTAGTGTTCCATGAGCAGTTCTTC. Amino acids: CASSLVFHEQFF.

This clonotype has only a few counts. This chain links TRBV12-3 or TRBV12-4 with TRBJ2-5, with 10 bases lining up with TRBD2. V was clipped by 8 bases and J by 10 bases; unmatched bases: 19. There are 16 residues in the CDR3. CDR3 in amino acids: CASSYYQREGNGDQYF. As DNA, the CDR3 is TGTGCCAGCTCCTACTACCAGCGGGAGGGGAACGGGGACCAGTACTTC.